This T cell receptor beta chain was sequenced for a study of blood T cells in healthy people across ages. Study-wide findings and caveats: Older age coincided with a roughly linear decline in TCR beta diversity per million T cells.

Using a J-beta primer mix together with a sample-barcoded 5' primer, a second PCR was run for about 7 to 12 cycles. There were at least 2.5 million CDR3-containing paired-end reads obtained from each sample. MiXCR, run by TCRdb on the 5' RACE reads, gives a single entry per CDR3 protein. The data hold about 970,000 distinct CDR3 sequences, with 51% observed a single time. Details on this clonotype: No antigen is known for it.

The germline CDR1 and CDR2 sequences are KGHSH and LQKENI. CDR3 size: 13 residues. V was cut by 4 bases and J by 5 bases, with 11 bases left in between. The origin of this receptor is a woman aged 55 to 70 in good health. The chain joins TRBV18 to TRBJ2-5; D is unresolved. Material for sequencing was blood. CDR3 nucleotides: TGTGCCAGCTCACGTACCATTGATGAGACCCAGTACTTC. Encoded protein: CASSRTIDETQYF.